The 22 T cell receptor beta chains below all came from one sample that was sequenced in a study of CD8+ T cells in alopecia areata. The authors extracted RNA and reverse transcribed it into cDNA as the sequencing template. Sequencing was performed with immunoSEQ multiplex PCR; in TCRdb, only in-frame clones are kept and a portion is missing. The sample lists 35,000 to 45,000 clones; around nine tenths were seen once. The treatment is: oral pan-JAK inhibitor, 5-10 mg twice daily. Sample: CD8+ T cells sorted from blood, taken at week 24, from a patient treated with tofacitinib. Every receptor here comes from a human donor with alopecia areata.

The rearrangement uses TRBV29-1 and TRBJ2-2, with 8 bases identical to TRBD2. The CDR3 runs 14 residues. V lost 6 bases and J lost 6; bases outside the gene matches: 9. CDR1 is SQVTM, CDR2 ANQGSEA, per germline. Here the CDR3 reads CSVPGLVGSGELFF. The CDR3 coding sequence is TGCAGCGTCCCGGGACTAGTCGGCTCCGGGGAGCTGTTTTTT.

The chain combines TRBV7-2 with TRBJ2-3; 8 positions match TRBD1. Germline-derived CDR1 and CDR2 are SGHTA and FQGNSA. The CDR3 runs 15 residues. The junction had 6 bases not matched to a gene; V was cut back by 3 bases and J by 4 bases. CDR3 DNA sequence: TGTGCCAGCAGCTTTCCCACGGACAGGGCAGATACGCAGTATTTT. This translates into CASSFPTDRADTQYF.

The sample holds one count of this clone. The CDR3: CSVGDNSYEQYF. The CDR3, as DNA: TGCAGCGTTGGGGACAATTCCTACGAGCAGTACTTC. This chain links TRBV29-1 with TRBJ2-5; weak D call: TRBD1 (6 bases). Matching the DNA end better, TRBJ2-7 makes the J call doubtful. CDR1 and CDR2 from the germline V gene are SQVTM and ANQGSEA. This CDR3 has 12 amino acids.

The chain recombines TRBV10-3 with TRBJ2-2, with D perhaps being TRBD1 or TRBD2 (5 bases each). The CDR3 covers 14 residues. The germline V gene has CDR1 ENHRY and CDR2 SYGVKD. Trimming took off 6 bases at V and 4 bases at J, with 12 bases between the two ends. CDR3 in DNA: TGTGCCATCAGACCGGGACCTCTCACCGGGGAGCTGTTTTTT. Translating it yields CAIRPGPLTGELFF.

The chain uses TRBV18 and TRBJ2-7; 8 bases are a match to TRBD1. V was pared by 3 bases and J by 7 bases, with 14 bases of the junction left unmatched. CDR3 length: 16 residues. Germline V gives CDR1 KGHSH, CDR2 LQKENI. As DNA, the CDR3 is TGTGCCAGCTCACCCCTAGCCCCGGACAGGGTAGGAGAGCAGTACTTC. It is translated as CASSPLAPDRVGEQYF.

This rearrangement joins TRBV4-1 to TRBJ2-7; TRBD1 matches 8 bases. The V and J ends lost 3 bases and 5 bases, in that order; junction bases with no gene match: 12. This CDR3 contains 16 residues. The germline CDR1 and CDR2 sequences are MGHRA and YSYEKL. The CDR3 DNA reads as TGCGCCAGCAGCCAGGACGGACAGGGATTTACGGACGAGCAGTACTTC. Protein sequence: CASSQDGQGFTDEQYF.

The rearrangement joins TRBV10-2 to TRBJ2-3, with D uncertain. Trimming cost V 6 bases and J 8 bases, with 27 bases left between them. Germline values: CDR1 WSHSY, CDR2 SAAADI. The CDR3 sequence is 17 residues long. The CDR3: CASSDDSFGSSSGTQYF. In nucleotides, the CDR3 is TGCGCCAGCAGCGACGACTCTTTTGGGTCCTCCTCCGGTACGCAGTATTTT.

The chain joins TRBV27 to TRBJ2-6; D ambiguous. With 2 bases removed from V and 0 bases from J, the gap between germline ends came to 2 bases. The CDR3 has 14 residues. From germline, CDR1 is MNHEY and CDR2 SMNVEV (reference sequence). CDR3 sequence reads: CASSLSSGANVLTF. The DNA of the CDR3 is TGTGCCAGCAGTTTAAGCTCTGGGGCCAACGTCCTGACTTTC.

The V and J genes are TRBV30 and TRBJ2-2; 8 bases are shared with TRBD1. The CDR3 has 12 residues. Germline values: CDR1 GTSNPN, CDR2 SVGIG (reference sequence). V trimming: 8 bases; J trimming: 6 bases; junction bases outside the gene matches: 5. The CDR3 DNA reads TGTGCCGGGACACAGGGGGCCGGGGAGCTGTTTTTT. Encoded protein: CAGTQGAGELFF.

The chain carries TRBV30 and TRBJ1-3, with 10 bases aligning to TRBD1. V shed 3 bases and J 8 bases; nucleotides not matched to a gene: 10. Germline loops: CDR1 GTSNPN, CDR2 SVGIG (reference sequence). The CDR3 spans 15 residues. CDR3 amino acids: CAWREGQGPLDTIYF. As DNA, the CDR3 is TGTGCCTGGAGAGAGGGACAGGGGCCACTCGACACCATATATTTT.

This chain joins TRBV4-1 and TRBJ2-7, with D possibly matching TRBD1 (5 bases). The CDR3 contains 15 residues. From germline, CDR1 is MGHRA and CDR2 YSYEKL. V was trimmed by 0 bases and J by 3 bases, leaving 12 bases between them. The CDR3 coding sequence is TGCGCCAGCAGCCAAGAACCCCAGGGTAACTACGAGCAGTACTTC. Encoded protein: CASSQEPQGNYEQYF.

This chain joins TRBV29-1 and TRBJ2-2, with 7 bases aligning to TRBD1. The V segment lost 7 bases and the J segment 8 bases; nucleotides outside the gene matches: 13. This CDR3 comprises 14 residues. CDR1 and CDR2 (germline): SQVTM, ANQGSEA. The CDR3 coding sequence is TGCAGCGCCGGCCCGGGGACAGCCAGAGGGGAGCTGTTTTTT. Its translation: CSAGPGTARGELFF.

This clone was picked up a small number of times. The V and J genes are TRBV27 and TRBJ2-7, with TRBD2 identical over 8 bases. The length of the CDR3 is 14 residues. The V segment lost 5 bases and the J segment 2 bases; nucleotides outside the gene matches: 5. Per germline, CDR1 MNHEY and CDR2 SMNVEV (reference sequence). CDR3 region: CASSARGVPYEQYF. In DNA, the CDR3 is TGTGCCAGCAGTGCGCGGGGGGTCCCCTACGAGCAGTACTTC.

The chain has TRBV6-5 and TRBJ2-2, with D possibly matching TRBD1 (5 bases). V was trimmed by 2 bases and J by 1 base, leaving 8 bases between them. The CDR3 has 15 residues. The germline gives CDR1 MNHEY, CDR2 SVGAGI. The CDR3 spells CASSYATGNTGELFF. The CDR3 region has the DNA TGTGCCAGCAGTTACGCCACAGGGAACACCGGGGAGCTGTTTTTT.

The rearrangement joins TRBV7-9 to TRBJ2-7; D remains ambiguous. Germline assignment: CDR1 SEHNR and CDR2 FQNEAQ (reference sequence). The germline V and J ends were trimmed by 1 base and 0 bases, with 4 bases remaining between them. The CDR3 contains 13 residues. CDR3 region: CASSLGISYEQYF. The DNA of the CDR3 is TGTGCCAGCAGCTTAGGGATCTCCTACGAGCAGTACTTC. The full variable domain, with the rest looked up from reference TRBV7-9 and TRBJ2-7, is DTGVSQNPRHKITKRGQNVTFRCDPISEHNRLYWYRQTLGQGPEFLTYFQNEAQLEKSRLLSDRFSAERPKGSFSTLEIQRTEQGDSAMYLCASSLGISYEQYFGPGTRLTVT.

The chain employs TRBV5-4 and TRBJ2-1, with D perhaps matching TRBD2 (5 bases). The V gene's germline CDR1 is SGHNT and CDR2 YYREEE (reference sequence). The CDR3 runs to 11 residues. Between the trimmed V and J ends, which lost 3 bases and 15 bases, there was a span of 13 bases. The CDR3 region has the DNA TGTGCCAGCAGCTCTTCGGGGAATCGGTTCTTC. It translates to CASSSSGNRFF.

V gene TRBV29-1 combines with J gene TRBJ2-1; D is ambiguous. V lost 4 bases and J lost 5, with 18 bases in between. This CDR3 is built from 15 residues. Germline CDR1 and CDR2: SQVTM and ANQGSEA. CDR3 bases: TGCAGCGTTGGACTCAGGCTTAGTACCCACAATGAGCAGTTCTTC. This sequence encodes CSVGLRLSTHNEQFF.

This clone was picked up a small number of times. The chain uses TRBV29-1 and TRBJ2-7, with D possibly matching TRBD2 (5 bases). This CDR3 comprises 13 residues. V was shortened by 0 bases and J by 3 bases, with 9 bases between the two germline ends. Germline V gives CDR1 SQVTM, CDR2 ANQGSEA. CDR3 DNA sequence: TGCAGCGTTGAAGAAAGAGGAGGCTACGAGCAGTACTTC. Protein: CSVEERGGYEQYF.

The chain is built from TRBV27 and TRBJ1-6, with D maybe TRBD1 (6 bases). This CDR3 spans 17 amino acids. The ends were cut back, 0 bases at V and 13 bases at J, with 22 bases in the middle. Germline assignment: CDR1 MNHEY and CDR2 SMNVEV (reference sequence). In DNA form, the CDR3 reads TGTGCCAGCAGTTTATCCCAGCCGTGGCAGGGGTGGTCCCCCCTCCACTTT. Its protein is CASSLSQPWQGWSPLHF.

The rearrangement joins TRBV28 to TRBJ1-3; 8 nucleotides agree with TRBD1. This CDR3 is 14 amino acids long. The trim removed 5 bases at V and 7 bases at J, leaving 7 bases unmatched. Germline CDR1 and CDR2: MDHEN and SYDVKM. The CDR3 sequence is CASSGWTGTNTIYF. The CDR3 bases are TGTGCCAGCAGTGGGTGGACAGGGACCAACACCATATATTTT.

V gene TRBV7-9 combines with J gene TRBJ2-1; TRBD2 matches at 10 bases. The germline CDR1 and CDR2 sequences are SEHNR and FQNEAQ (reference sequence). V was clipped by 0 bases and J by 8 bases; unmatched bases: 4. The CDR3 spans 15 residues. The chain's CDR3 is CASSLAAGGSDEQFF. Written as DNA, the CDR3 is TGTGCCAGCAGCTTAGCAGCGGGGGGGTCGGATGAGCAGTTCTTC.

This rearrangement joins TRBV6-5 to TRBJ2-5; D gene unclear. Trimming removed 6 bases from V and 4 bases from J, with 6 bases in between. The CDR3 sequence is 11 residues long. In germline, CDR1 is MNHEY, CDR2 SVGAGI. The CDR3 DNA reads as TGTGCCAGCAGCTCCGGAGAGACCCAGTACTTC. Translated: CASSSGETQYF.